The clone carrying this T cell receptor beta chain was found once. Its specificity is not known. PCR involved 60 Vbeta and 13 Jbeta primers. Measured with immunoSEQ multiplex PCR; TCRdb has only the in-frame clones, and not every one. The sample lists 95,000 to 150,000 clones; approximately 72% were seen once. CDR1 is MDHEN, CDR2 SYDVKM, per germline. This CDR3 comprises 14 residues. Trimming took 4 bases from V and 6 from J; bases not matched to a gene: 4. The data derive from a study of cytomegalovirus exposure and HLA in healthy donors. Study-wide points: There were some V segments, including TRBV6-2 and TRBV6-3, excluded as indistinguishable. In a later analysis, at a false discovery rate of 0.05, roughly 17,000 TCR beta sequences matched HLA alleles. It was shown in a later analysis that HLA-associated TCR beta chains were more clonally expanded than other, equally common chains.

The material sequenced was PBMCs. The TCR was taken from a man younger than 35 in good health and CMV-seronegative. The gene calls are TRBV28 and TRBJ2-3; 10 positions agree with TRBD2. The CDR3 reads CASSSAGGPDTQYF. The CDR3 bases are TGTGCCAGCAGTTCAGCGGGGGGGCCGGATACGCAGTATTTT.